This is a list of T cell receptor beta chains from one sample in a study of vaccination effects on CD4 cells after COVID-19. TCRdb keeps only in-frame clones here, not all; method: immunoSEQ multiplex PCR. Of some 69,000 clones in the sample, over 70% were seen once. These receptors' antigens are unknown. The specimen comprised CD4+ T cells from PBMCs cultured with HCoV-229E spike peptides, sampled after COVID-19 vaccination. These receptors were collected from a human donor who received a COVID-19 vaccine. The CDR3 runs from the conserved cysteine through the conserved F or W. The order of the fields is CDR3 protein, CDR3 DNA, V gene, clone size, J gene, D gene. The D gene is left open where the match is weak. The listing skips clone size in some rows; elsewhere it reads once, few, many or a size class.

cdr3_aa: CASSDGTPNQPQHF
cdr3_nt: TGTGCCAGCAGTGATGGGACACCAAATCAGCCCCAGCATTTT
v_call: TRBV2
clone_size: .
j_call: TRBJ1-5
d_call: .

cdr3_aa: CASSSRGTGYNSPLHF
cdr3_nt: TGTGCCAGCAGCTCCAGGGGTACAGGGTATAATTCACCCCTCCACTTT
v_call: TRBV5-6
clone_size: .
j_call: TRBJ1-6
d_call: .

cdr3_aa: CASSRGTSVHEQFF
cdr3_nt: TGTGCCAGCAGCCGTGGGACTAGCGTCCATGAGCAGTTCTTC
v_call: TRBV13
clone_size: .
j_call: TRBJ2-1
d_call: TRBD2

cdr3_aa: CASSLGQGAYLLQETQYF
cdr3_nt: TGCGCCAGCAGCCTAGGACAGGGGGCTTACTTACTACAAGAGACCCAGTACTTC
v_call: TRBV5-1
clone_size: .
j_call: TRBJ2-5
d_call: TRBD1

cdr3_aa: CASSLGVYGYTF
cdr3_nt: TGTGCCAGCAGTTTGGGAGTCTATGGCTACACCTTC
v_call: TRBV6-2/TRBV6-3
clone_size: few
j_call: TRBJ1-2
d_call: .

cdr3_aa: CASSPPRQGGFKSEQFF
cdr3_nt: TGTGCCAGCTCACCACCGCGGCAGGGTGGTTTCAAGAGTGAGCAGTTCTTC
v_call: TRBV18
clone_size: .
j_call: TRBJ2-1
d_call: .

cdr3_aa: CASSLTGGGYTF
cdr3_nt: TGTGCCAGCAGTCTAACTGGGGGAGGCTACACCTTC
v_call: TRBV28
clone_size: .
j_call: TRBJ1-2
d_call: .

cdr3_aa: CASSLDHYNEQFF
cdr3_nt: TGTGCCAGCAGTTTAGATCACTACAATGAGCAGTTCTTC
v_call: TRBV12-3/TRBV12-4
clone_size: once
j_call: TRBJ2-1
d_call: .

cdr3_aa: CSMGQGLVNEQFF
cdr3_nt: TGCAGCATGGGACAGGGACTTGTTAATGAGCAGTTCTTC
v_call: TRBV29-1
clone_size: .
j_call: TRBJ2-1
d_call: TRBD1

cdr3_aa: CASSFFGGTEKLFF
cdr3_nt: TGTGCCAGCAGCTTTTTCGGGGGTACGGAAAAACTGTTTTTT
v_call: TRBV7-8
clone_size: once
j_call: TRBJ1-4
d_call: .

cdr3_aa: CASSPSSGNTIYF
cdr3_nt: TGTGCCAGCTCACCGTCTTCTGGAAACACCATATATTTT
v_call: TRBV18
clone_size: .
j_call: TRBJ1-3
d_call: .

cdr3_aa: CASSLGGGADTEAFF
cdr3_nt: TGTGCCAGCAGCTTAGGTGGAGGGGCGGACACTGAAGCTTTCTTT
v_call: TRBV7-2
clone_size: .
j_call: TRBJ1-1
d_call: .

cdr3_aa: CASTGWGDTEAFF
cdr3_nt: TGTGCCAGCACCGGATGGGGGGACACTGAAGCTTTCTTT
v_call: TRBV6-5
clone_size: .
j_call: TRBJ1-1
d_call: .

cdr3_aa: CASSAQGAAGGSPLHF
cdr3_nt: TGCGCCAGCAGCGCACAGGGGGCGGCGGGAGGATCACCCCTCCACTTT
v_call: TRBV5-1
clone_size: .
j_call: TRBJ1-6
d_call: TRBD1

cdr3_aa: CASSLATTGTGANVLTF
cdr3_nt: TGCGCCAGCAGCTTGGCCACGACAGGGACTGGGGCCAACGTCCTGACTTTC
v_call: TRBV5-1
clone_size: .
j_call: TRBJ2-6
d_call: TRBD1

cdr3_aa: CSVEEAEETQYF
cdr3_nt: TGCAGCGTTGAAGAGGCGGAGGAGACCCAGTACTTC
v_call: TRBV29-1
clone_size: few
j_call: TRBJ2-5
d_call: .

cdr3_aa: CASSDYATNEKLFF
cdr3_nt: TGTGCCAGCAGTGACTATGCAACTAATGAAAAACTGTTTTTT
v_call: TRBV27
clone_size: .
j_call: TRBJ1-4
d_call: .

cdr3_aa: CATRGRLQETQYF
cdr3_nt: TGTGCCACCAGAGGCAGGCTACAAGAGACCCAGTACTTC
v_call: TRBV24-1
clone_size: .
j_call: TRBJ2-5
d_call: .

cdr3_aa: CASSAFGGRETQYF
cdr3_nt: TGTGCCAGCAGCGCCTTTGGGGGGCGAGAGACCCAGTACTTC
v_call: TRBV7-3
clone_size: .
j_call: TRBJ2-5
d_call: .

cdr3_aa: CASSKQLAQTGGYTF
cdr3_nt: TGTGCCAGCAGTAAACAACTTGCTCAGACGGGAGGCTACACCTTC
v_call: TRBV6-2/TRBV6-3
clone_size: .
j_call: TRBJ1-2
d_call: .

cdr3_aa: CASSLGGTARVEKLFF
cdr3_nt: TGCGCCAGCAGCTTGGGGGGGACAGCCCGGGTAGAAAAACTGTTTTTT
v_call: TRBV5-1
clone_size: .
j_call: TRBJ1-4
d_call: TRBD1

cdr3_aa: CASSLGPSGANVLTF
cdr3_nt: TGTGCCAGCAGCTTGGGTCCCTCTGGGGCCAACGTCCTGACTTTC
v_call: TRBV5-6
clone_size: .
j_call: TRBJ2-6
d_call: .

cdr3_aa: CASSPTRDRPFTPSTDTQYF
cdr3_nt: TGTGCCAGCAGCCCTACCCGGGACAGGCCGTTTACCCCTAGCACAGATACGCAGTATTTT
v_call: TRBV11-3
clone_size: .
j_call: TRBJ2-3
d_call: TRBD1

cdr3_aa: CASSPRGGRGYTF
cdr3_nt: TGTGCCAGCAGCCCCCGGGGAGGACGAGGCTACACCTTC
v_call: TRBV7-8
clone_size: .
j_call: TRBJ1-2
d_call: .

cdr3_aa: CASSPGPFLGYTF
cdr3_nt: TGCGCCAGCAGCCCCGGCCCCTTCTTGGGCTACACCTTC
v_call: TRBV4-1
clone_size: .
j_call: TRBJ1-2
d_call: .

cdr3_aa: CASSSGDYNEQFF
cdr3_nt: TGCGCCAGCAGCTCGGGAGACTACAATGAGCAGTTCTTC
v_call: TRBV5-1
clone_size: .
j_call: TRBJ2-1
d_call: .

cdr3_aa: CASSVVLAGANTEAFF
cdr3_nt: TGTGCCAGCAGCGTAGTGCTCGCAGGGGCGAACACTGAAGCTTTCTTT
v_call: TRBV9
clone_size: .
j_call: TRBJ1-1
d_call: .

cdr3_aa: CASRSGTTDEQFF
cdr3_nt: TGTGCCAGTAGGTCCGGGACCACCGATGAGCAGTTCTTC
v_call: TRBV19
clone_size: few
j_call: TRBJ2-1
d_call: .

cdr3_aa: CASSQALSPLHF
cdr3_nt: TGTGCCAGCAGCCAAGCCCTTTCACCCCTCCACTTT
v_call: TRBV3-1/TRBV3-2
clone_size: .
j_call: TRBJ1-6
d_call: .

cdr3_aa: CATSSLPKAGRATGELFF
cdr3_nt: TGTGCCACCAGCTCACTACCCAAAGCTGGCAGGGCCACCGGGGAGCTGTTTTTT
v_call: TRBV24-1
clone_size: .
j_call: TRBJ2-2
d_call: .

cdr3_aa: CSVYLSGEANYGYTF
cdr3_nt: TGCAGCGTTTATCTGTCGGGGGAAGCTAACTATGGCTACACCTTC
v_call: TRBV29-1
clone_size: .
j_call: TRBJ1-2
d_call: .

cdr3_aa: CASSTGPGELFF
cdr3_nt: TGTGCCAGCTCAACAGGCCCCGGGGAGCTGTTTTTT
v_call: TRBV18
clone_size: .
j_call: TRBJ2-2
d_call: .

cdr3_aa: CATSRDIGGQGATDTQYF
cdr3_nt: TGTGCCACCAGCAGAGATATTGGTGGTCAGGGGGCAACAGATACGCAGTATTTT
v_call: TRBV15
clone_size: .
j_call: TRBJ2-3
d_call: TRBD1

cdr3_aa: CAISVRQGANTGELFF
cdr3_nt: TGTGCCATCAGTGTGCGGCAGGGGGCGAACACCGGGGAGCTGTTTTTT
v_call: TRBV10-3
clone_size: .
j_call: TRBJ2-2
d_call: TRBD1

cdr3_aa: CASRGGQGYTGELFF
cdr3_nt: TGTGCCAGCAGGGGAGGACAGGGTTACACCGGGGAGCTGTTTTTT
v_call: TRBV2
clone_size: .
j_call: TRBJ2-2
d_call: TRBD1

cdr3_aa: CASRVHKLNTEAFF
cdr3_nt: TGCGCCAGCAGGGTACACAAATTGAACACTGAAGCTTTCTTT
v_call: TRBV5-1
clone_size: .
j_call: TRBJ1-1
d_call: .

cdr3_aa: CASSLGGHPDEQFF
cdr3_nt: TGCGCCAGCAGCTTGGGGGGGCACCCGGATGAGCAGTTCTTC
v_call: TRBV5-1
clone_size: .
j_call: TRBJ2-1
d_call: .

cdr3_aa: CASSPTGLAGATGELFF
cdr3_nt: TGCGCCAGCAGCCCGACCGGACTAGCGGGTGCCACCGGGGAGCTGTTTTTT
v_call: TRBV4-1
clone_size: .
j_call: TRBJ2-2
d_call: TRBD2

cdr3_aa: CASSYSKSASTEAFF
cdr3_nt: TGTGCCAGCAGTTACTCCAAATCTGCGAGCACTGAAGCTTTCTTT
v_call: TRBV6-7
clone_size: .
j_call: TRBJ1-1
d_call: .

cdr3_aa: CASSPRSDRGGYNEQFF
cdr3_nt: TGTGCCAGCAGCCCTCGCTCGGACAGGGGGGGTTACAATGAGCAGTTCTTC
v_call: TRBV7-3
clone_size: .
j_call: TRBJ2-1
d_call: TRBD1

cdr3_aa: CASSQLAGGTDTQYF
cdr3_nt: TGTGCCAGCAGCCAACTAGCGGGGGGCACAGATACGCAGTATTTT
v_call: TRBV6-5
clone_size: .
j_call: TRBJ2-3
d_call: TRBD2

cdr3_aa: CASSPRLLSQFPSGDTEAFF
cdr3_nt: TGTGCCAGCTCACCACGCCTGCTTTCCCAGTTCCCCTCCGGAGACACTGAAGCTTTCTTT
v_call: TRBV18
clone_size: .
j_call: TRBJ1-1
d_call: .